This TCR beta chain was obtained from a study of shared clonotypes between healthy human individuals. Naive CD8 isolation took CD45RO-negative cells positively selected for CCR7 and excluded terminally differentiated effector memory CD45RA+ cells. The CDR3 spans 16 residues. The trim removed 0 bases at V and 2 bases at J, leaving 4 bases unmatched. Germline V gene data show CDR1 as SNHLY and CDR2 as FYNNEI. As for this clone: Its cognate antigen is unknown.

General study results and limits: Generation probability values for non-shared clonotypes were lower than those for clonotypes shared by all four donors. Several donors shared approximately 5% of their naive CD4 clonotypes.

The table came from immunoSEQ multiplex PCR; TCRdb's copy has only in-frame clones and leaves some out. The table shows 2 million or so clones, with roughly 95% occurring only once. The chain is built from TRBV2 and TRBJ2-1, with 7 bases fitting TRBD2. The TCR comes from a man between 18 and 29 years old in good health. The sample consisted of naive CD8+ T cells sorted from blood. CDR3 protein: CASSEAGGVPYNEQFF. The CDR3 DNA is TGTGCCAGCAGTGAAGCGGGAGGGGTCCCCTACAATGAGCAGTTCTTC.